This T cell receptor beta chain was found in a study of T cell responses to AZD1222 COVID-19 vaccine. General study results and limits: Two AZD1222 doses significantly raised spike-specific TCR breadth and depth over controls. Spike-wide coverage was observed for vaccine-associated CD4 TCRs, with dominant responses at 160-218 and 743-854. White British people made up most donors, females outnumbered males, and clonal diversity was possibly underestimated. Reports indicate that nearly half of spike-specific TCRs are directed at unmutated variant regions.

On this clone: Its antigen is unknown.

CDR3 length equals 14 residues. CDR1 and CDR2 (germline): SGHDT, YYEEEE. V shed 4 bases and J 0 bases; nucleotides not matched to a gene: 3. Sequencing used immunoSEQ multiplex PCR; TCRdb keeps in-frame clones, though not all of them. The sample carries around 83,000 clones, about 84% recorded once. This sequence was found in an adult in good health. The chain combines TRBV5-6 with TRBJ1-1, with TRBD1 identical over 7 bases. Sequenced material: peripheral blood, taken on day 0 of AZD1222 vaccination. The CDR3 sequence is CASSPTGLNTEAFF. In DNA, the CDR3 is TGTGCCAGCAGCCCGACAGGGCTGAACACTGAAGCTTTCTTT.